This T cell receptor beta chain was profiled in a study of T cell repertoires in cytomegalovirus infection. General study points: HLA-C-restricted TCR beta clonotypes specific for CMV led the ex vivo response. Using cumulative public TCR beta family frequency, the authors identified those who carried CMV together with the relevant HLA.

Each CDR3 protein gets one entry after TCRdb re-called the reads with MiXCR. Among 200,000 or so distinct CDR3 sequences listed, roughly a fifth were seen once. The germline gives CDR1 MNHEY, CDR2 SVGAGI. The CDR3 has 17 residues. The V gene end was trimmed by 6 bases and the J gene end by 2 bases; junction bases not matched to a gene: 10. This clonotype has only a few counts. Its target is unknown. The sequence was obtained from a human donor in good health (CMV status not recorded). Some clones in this sample may be carry-over from other donors' samples. This sequence joins TRBV6-5 and TRBJ2-6; TRBD1 aligns across 7 bases. What was sequenced was PBMCs. The CDR3 nucleotides read TGTGCCAGCAGAGGGGACAGTTCGAAGGCTGGGGCCAACGTCCTGACTTTC. Its protein is CASRGDSSKAGANVLTF.